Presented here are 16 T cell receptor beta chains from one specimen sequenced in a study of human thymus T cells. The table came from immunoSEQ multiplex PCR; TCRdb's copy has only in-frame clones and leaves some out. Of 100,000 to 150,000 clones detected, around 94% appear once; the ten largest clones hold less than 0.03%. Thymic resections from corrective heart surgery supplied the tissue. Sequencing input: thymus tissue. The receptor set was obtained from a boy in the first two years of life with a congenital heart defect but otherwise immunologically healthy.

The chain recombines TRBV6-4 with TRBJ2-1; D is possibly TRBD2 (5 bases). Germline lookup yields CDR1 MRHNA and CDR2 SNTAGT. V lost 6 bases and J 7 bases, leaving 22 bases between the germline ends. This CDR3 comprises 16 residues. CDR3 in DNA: TGTGCCAGCAGGGAGGACGCACGGGCGTTGTGGAATGAGCAGTTCTTC. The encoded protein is CASREDARALWNEQFF.

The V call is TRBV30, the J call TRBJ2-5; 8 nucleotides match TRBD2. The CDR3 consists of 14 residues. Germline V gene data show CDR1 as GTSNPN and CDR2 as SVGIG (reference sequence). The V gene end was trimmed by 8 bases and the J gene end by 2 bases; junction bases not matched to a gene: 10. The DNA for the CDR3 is TGTGCCCCGGGAGGGCCTACCTATCAAGAGACCCAGTACTTC. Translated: CAPGGPTYQETQYF.

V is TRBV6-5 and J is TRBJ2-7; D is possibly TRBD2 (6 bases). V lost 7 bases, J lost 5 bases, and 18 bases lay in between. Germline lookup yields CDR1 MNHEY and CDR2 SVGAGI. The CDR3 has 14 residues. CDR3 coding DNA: TGTGCCAGCAACACGGGAAGGGGAGGCCACGAGCAGTACTTC. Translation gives CASNTGRGGHEQYF.

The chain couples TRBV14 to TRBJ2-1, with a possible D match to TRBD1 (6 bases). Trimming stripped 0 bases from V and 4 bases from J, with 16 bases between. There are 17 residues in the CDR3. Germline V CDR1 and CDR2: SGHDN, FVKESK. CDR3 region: CASSQDGGSLLYNEQFF. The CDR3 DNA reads TGTGCCAGCAGCCAAGATGGGGGCAGCCTCCTTTACAATGAGCAGTTCTTC.

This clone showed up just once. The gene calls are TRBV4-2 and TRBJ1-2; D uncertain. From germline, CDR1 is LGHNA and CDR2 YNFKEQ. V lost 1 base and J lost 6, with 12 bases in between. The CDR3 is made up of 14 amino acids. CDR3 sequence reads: CASSQGEGADGYTF. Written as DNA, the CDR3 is TGTGCCAGCAGCCAAGGCGAGGGAGCAGATGGCTACACCTTC.

This CDR3 is CASSLAPSTDTQYF. The DNA for the CDR3 is TGTGCCAGCAGCTTAGCCCCTAGCACAGATACGCAGTATTTT. The chain joins TRBV7-2 to TRBJ2-3; D not certain. Trimming removed 0 bases at V and 0 bases at J, with 4 bases between. Germline CDR1 is SGHTA and CDR2 is FQGNSA. The CDR3 consists of 14 residues.

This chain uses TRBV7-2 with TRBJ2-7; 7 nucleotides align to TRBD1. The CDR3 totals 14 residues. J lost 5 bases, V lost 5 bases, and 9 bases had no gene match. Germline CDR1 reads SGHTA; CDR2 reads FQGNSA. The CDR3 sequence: CASSPGTANHEQYF. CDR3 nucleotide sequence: TGTGCCAGCAGCCCGGGGACAGCCAACCACGAGCAGTACTTC. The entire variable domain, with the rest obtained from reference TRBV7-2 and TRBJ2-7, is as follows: GAGVSQSPSNKVTEKGKDVELRCDPISGHTALYWYRQSLGQGLEFLIYFQGNSAPDKSGLPSDRFSAERTGGSVSTLTIQRTQQEDSAVYLCASSPGTANHEQYFGPGTRLTVT.

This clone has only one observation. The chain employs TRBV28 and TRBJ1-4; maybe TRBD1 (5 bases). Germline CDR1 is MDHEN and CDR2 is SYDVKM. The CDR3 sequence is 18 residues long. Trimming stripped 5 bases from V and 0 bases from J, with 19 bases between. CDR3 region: CASSRQSVAPATNEKLFF. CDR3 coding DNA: TGTGCCAGCAGTCGACAGTCGGTGGCTCCTGCAACTAATGAAAAACTGTTTTTT.

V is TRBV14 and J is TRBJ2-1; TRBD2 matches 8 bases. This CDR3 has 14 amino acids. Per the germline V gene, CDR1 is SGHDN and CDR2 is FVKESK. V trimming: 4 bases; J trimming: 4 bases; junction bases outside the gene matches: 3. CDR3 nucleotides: TGTGCCAGCAGCCCCGGGGGGGTTTACAATGAGCAGTTCTTC. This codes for CASSPGGVYNEQFF. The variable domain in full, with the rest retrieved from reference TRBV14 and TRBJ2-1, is EAGVTQFPSHSVIEKGQTVTLRCDPISGHDNLYWYRRVMGKEIKFLLHFVKESKQDESGMPNNRFLAERTGGTYSTLKVQPAELEDSGVYFCASSPGGVYNEQFFGPGTRLTVL.

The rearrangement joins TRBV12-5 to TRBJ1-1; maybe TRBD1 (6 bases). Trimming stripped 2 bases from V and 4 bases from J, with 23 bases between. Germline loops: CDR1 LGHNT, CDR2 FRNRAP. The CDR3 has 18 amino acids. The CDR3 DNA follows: TGTGCTAGTGGTTTGCTAAGCAGGGGATTTGGGGTAGGCACTGAAGCTTTCTTT. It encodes CASGLLSRGFGVGTEAFF.

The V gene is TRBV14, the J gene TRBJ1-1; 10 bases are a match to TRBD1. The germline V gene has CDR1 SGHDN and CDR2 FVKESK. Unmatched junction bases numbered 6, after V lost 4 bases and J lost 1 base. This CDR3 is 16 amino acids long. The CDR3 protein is CASSRTGQGQNTEAFF. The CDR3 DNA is TGTGCCAGCAGCCGCACGGGACAGGGGCAGAACACTGAAGCTTTCTTT.

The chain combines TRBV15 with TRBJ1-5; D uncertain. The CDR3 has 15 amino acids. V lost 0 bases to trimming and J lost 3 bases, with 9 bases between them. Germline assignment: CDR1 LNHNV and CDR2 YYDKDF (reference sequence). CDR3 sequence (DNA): TGTGCCACCAGCAGAGATCCCCCAAACAATCAGCCCCAGCATTTT. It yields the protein CATSRDPPNNQPQHF.

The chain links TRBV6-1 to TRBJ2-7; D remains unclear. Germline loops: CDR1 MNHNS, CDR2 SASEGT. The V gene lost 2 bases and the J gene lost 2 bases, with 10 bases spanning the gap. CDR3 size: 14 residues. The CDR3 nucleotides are TGTGCCAGCAGTGAAAGTGGAGAGACCTACGAGCAGTACTTC. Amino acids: CASSESGETYEQYF.

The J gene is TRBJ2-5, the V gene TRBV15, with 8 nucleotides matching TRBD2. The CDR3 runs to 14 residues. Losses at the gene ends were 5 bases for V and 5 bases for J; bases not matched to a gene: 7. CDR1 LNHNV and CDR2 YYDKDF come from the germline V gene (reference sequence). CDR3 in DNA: TGTGCCACCAGCGAAAGCGGGGGCCCGGAGACCCAGTACTTC. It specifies CATSESGGPETQYF.

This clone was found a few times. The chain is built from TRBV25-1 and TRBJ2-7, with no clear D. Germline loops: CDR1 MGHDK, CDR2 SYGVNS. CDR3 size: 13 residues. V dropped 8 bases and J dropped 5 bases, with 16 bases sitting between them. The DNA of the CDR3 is TGTGCCAGCGCCTCCGCAGGTGGGGACGAGCAGTACTTC. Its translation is CASASAGGDEQYF.

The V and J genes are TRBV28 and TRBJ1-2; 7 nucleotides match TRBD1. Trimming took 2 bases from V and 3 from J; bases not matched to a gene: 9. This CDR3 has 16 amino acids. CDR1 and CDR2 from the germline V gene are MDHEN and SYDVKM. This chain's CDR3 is CASSLNTGAKHYGYTF. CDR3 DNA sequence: TGTGCCAGCAGTTTAAATACAGGGGCGAAGCACTATGGCTACACCTTC.